This T cell receptor beta chain was retrieved from a study of neoadjuvant nivolumab and ipilimumab in lung cancer. Whole-study results and caveats: Resected-tumor TCR richness correlated positively with pretherapy blood richness. A small number of samples were TCR sequenced. TCR clonality did not significantly correlate with pathologic tumor regression.

TCRdb's copy holds only in-frame clones and misses some; the assay was immunoSEQ multiplex PCR. Here the sample spans about 1,200 clones, about 80% being singletons. As for this clone: Its antigen is as yet unknown.

The sequence was obtained from an adult with non-small cell lung cancer. The starting material was adjacent normal lung tissue, obtained after neoadjuvant nivolumab, alone or with ipilimumab, at or shortly before surgery.

CDR3 loop: CASSLRGSGANVLTF. For the CDR3, the DNA is TGTGCCAGCAGCTTGCGGGGGTCCGGGGCCAACGTCCTGACTTTC. The V and J genes are TRBV5-8 and TRBJ2-6; TRBD2 is a possible D gene (6 bases). CDR1 is SGHTS and CDR2 is YDEGEE in the germline V gene. V shed 1 base and J shed 4 bases, with 9 bases lying between them. The CDR3 extends over 15 amino acids.